This T cell receptor (beta chain) was sequenced during a study of cytomegalovirus exposure and HLA in healthy donors. The study's findings and limits: Segments of the TCR beta V type were, in most cases, productive about 87% or about 30% of the time in an earlier analysis.

This PCR relied on a set of 60 Vbeta primers and 13 Jbeta primers. Sequencing was performed with immunoSEQ multiplex PCR; in TCRdb, only in-frame clones are kept and a portion is missing. Of around 190,000 clones listed, about four fifths are singletons. On this clone: Its antigen is unidentified.

The J segment lost 2 bases and the V segment lost 4 bases, leaving 13 bases of the junction unmatched. The CDR3 runs to 17 residues. Germline V lookup: CDR1 SGHRS, CDR2 YFSETQ. The sequence came from a middle-aged man in good health and CMV-seropositive. Sample: PBMCs. The V gene is TRBV5-1, the J gene TRBJ2-7, with 9 bases aligning to TRBD1. CDR3 in DNA: TGCGCCAGCAGCCCGGGACAGGGTGGTGGAACCCCCTACGAGCAGTACTTC. This gives the protein CASSPGQGGGTPYEQYF.